The clone carrying this T cell receptor (beta chain) was counted only a few times. J gave up 3 bases and V 2 bases, and 3 bases lay outside the gene matches. The CDR3 consists of 15 residues. The germline CDR1 and CDR2 sequences are SGHVS and FQNEAQ. The sample comes from a study of CD8 T cells in ankylosing spondylitis. TCRdb fed the 5' RACE reads into MiXCR, producing one record per CDR3 protein. The table records 300,000 to 400,000 distinct CDR3 sequences, 20% to 25% of them present only once. The source material was blood, either unsorted or a sorted T cell fraction (not recorded which). V is TRBV7-8 and J is TRBJ2-3, with 9 bases fitting TRBD2. The origin of this receptor is a male donor with ankylosing spondylitis or in good health (not recorded which). The CDR3 loop is CASSLLAGETDTQYF. The CDR3 DNA reads TGTGCCAGCAGCTTATTAGCGGGGGAGACAGATACGCAGTATTTT.